These 6 T cell receptor beta chains were all obtained from the same sample, sequenced in a study of high-grade serous ovarian cancer treatment subgroups. Tumor tissue was taken before any definitive surgery or chemotherapy was given. Measured with immunoSEQ multiplex PCR; TCRdb has only the in-frame clones, and not every one. The profile shows 1,700 or so clones, roughly 80% of them singletons. The sequenced material came from tumor tissue. Receptor source: a human donor with high-grade serous ovarian cancer.

This clone has more than one count but fewer than ten. This chain uses TRBV10-3 with TRBJ1-2; 9 bases are a match to TRBD1. Germline CDR1 and CDR2: ENHRY and SYGVKD. The CDR3 covers 15 residues. After removal of 7 bases from V and 6 bases from J, the junction contained 12 bases not matched to a gene. The CDR3 is CAITPLRDRVHGYTF. CDR3 DNA sequence: TGTGCCATCACCCCACTCCGGGACAGGGTCCATGGCTACACCTTC.

This chain uses TRBV15 with TRBJ1-2; 9 positions agree with TRBD1. Germline values: CDR1 LNHNV, CDR2 YYDKDF (reference sequence). V lost 4 bases to trimming and J lost 6 bases; unmatched junction nucleotides: 6. The CDR3 contains 14 residues. CDR3 residues: CATSTRRTGDGYTF. The DNA for the CDR3 is TGTGCCACCAGCACCCGCCGGACAGGGGATGGCTACACCTTC.

V is TRBV6-6 and J is TRBJ1-5; no firm D call. V gave up 0 bases and J gave up 6 bases, with 6 bases separating them. Looked up from germline, CDR1 is MNHNY and CDR2 is SVGAGI (reference sequence). The CDR3 is 13 amino acids. CDR3 in amino acids: CASSYSDGQPQHF. The CDR3 bases are TGTGCCAGCAGTTACTCCGATGGTCAGCCCCAGCATTTT.

V gene TRBV2 combines with J gene TRBJ2-7, with D perhaps matching TRBD1 (6 bases). The CDR3 runs to 13 residues. V lost 5 bases to trimming and J lost 6 bases, with 14 bases between them. CDR1 SNHLY and CDR2 FYNNEI come from the germline V gene. This CDR3 is CASSTTGISEQYV. The CDR3 coding sequence is TGTGCCAGCAGTACAACAGGGATATCCGAGCAGTACGTC.

This chain connects TRBV27 to TRBJ2-1; TRBD2 aligns across 16 bases. CDR1 and CDR2 from the germline V gene are MNHEY and SMNVEV (reference sequence). The CDR3 is 18 amino acids. The ends lost 5 bases at V and 0 bases at J; junction bases unmatched: 4. CDR3 in DNA: TGTGCCAGCAGTCCGGGGACTAGCGGGGGGGCCTCCTACAATGAGCAGTTCTTC. Protein product: CASSPGTSGGASYNEQFF.

The rearrangement uses TRBV19 and TRBJ2-7; TRBD1 matches 9 bases. Germline V CDR1 and CDR2: LNHDA, SQIVND (reference sequence). V lost 7 bases and J lost 6; bases outside the gene matches: 4. This CDR3 contains 12 residues. CDR3 DNA sequence: TGTGCCAGTATGGGACAGGGCGGCGAGCAGTACGTC. Protein: CASMGQGGEQYV.